This is a list of T cell receptor beta chains from one sample in a study of chemoradiotherapy in HPV16-positive cancers. TCRdb's copy holds only in-frame clones and misses some; the assay was immunoSEQ multiplex PCR. The data contain under 35,000 clones, roughly 88% of them singletons. The source was blood, collected from a patient who underwent chemoradiotherapy. These receptors all come from a human donor with HPV-associated anogenital cancer. Both conserved end residues are part of each CDR3. Fields, in order: V gene, D gene, clone size, J gene, CDR3 DNA, CDR3 protein. A D gene is named only where the DNA matches it firmly. Some rows have no size entry. The others give once, few or many, or a class for an expanded clone.

V: TRBV5-1
D: TRBD2
size: .
J: TRBJ2-2
DNA: TGCGCCAGCAGTCGCGGGGGCGGGAGGATCACCGGGGAGCTGTTTTTT
CDR3: CASSRGGGRITGELFF

V: TRBV28
D: .
size: .
J: TRBJ2-6
DNA: TGTGCCAGCAGTTCAGGCAACTCAGTCTCTGGGGCCAACGTCCTGACTTTC
CDR3: CASSSGNSVSGANVLTF

V: TRBV21-1
D: .
size: once
J: TRBJ2-1
DNA: TGTGCCAGCAGCAAGGGGGGGAGACTATACAATGAGCAGTTCTTC
CDR3: CASSKGGRLYNEQFF

V: TRBV11-2
D: .
size: .
J: TRBJ1-1
DNA: TGTGCCAGCAGCTTAGAAACTGAAGCTTTCTTT
CDR3: CASSLETEAFF

V: TRBV6-1
D: TRBD2
size: few
J: TRBJ2-2
DNA: TGTGCCAGCAGCCAACTAGCGGGGGGCACCGGGGAGCTGTTTTTT
CDR3: CASSQLAGGTGELFF

V: TRBV28
D: TRBD1
size: .
J: TRBJ1-1
DNA: TGTGCCAGCACCCGGGGGACAGGGGCATTCAAGAACACTGAAGCTTTCTTT
CDR3: CASTRGTGAFKNTEAFF

V: TRBV6-5
D: .
size: .
J: TRBJ2-4
DNA: TGTGCCAGCAGTTACCTAACCAAGGGAGCCAAAAACATTCAGTACTTC
CDR3: CASSYLTKGAKNIQYF

V: TRBV25-1
D: .
size: .
J: TRBJ1-2
DNA: TGTGCCAGCAGTGGATCCCGACTGATCAACTATGGCTACACCTTC
CDR3: CASSGSRLINYGYTF

V: TRBV7-8
D: .
size: .
J: TRBJ1-3
DNA: TGTGCCAGCAGGGTAGGGGTCGGAAACACCATATATTTT
CDR3: CASRVGVGNTIYF

V: TRBV28
D: TRBD1
size: .
J: TRBJ2-1
DNA: TGTGCCAGCAACTTCCGGGACAGGGGAGCGAGTGAGCAGTTCTTC
CDR3: CASNFRDRGASEQFF

V: TRBV28
D: TRBD1
size: once
J: TRBJ2-7
DNA: TGTGCCAGCAGTTATCGGCAGGGGGCCTACGAGCAGTACTTC
CDR3: CASSYRQGAYEQYF

V: TRBV4-1
D: TRBD1
size: .
J: TRBJ1-2
DNA: TGCGCCAGCAGCGACCCGGGACAGGGGCTCTATGGCTACACCTTC
CDR3: CASSDPGQGLYGYTF

V: TRBV19
D: .
size: .
J: TRBJ2-6
DNA: TGTGCCAGTATGTTAGGAGGGGCAGATGCCGCTTTTTGGGCTGGGGCCAACGTCCTGACTTTC
CDR3: CASMLGGADAAFWAGANVLTF

V: TRBV6-5
D: .
size: .
J: TRBJ2-7
DNA: TGTGCCAGCAGTTACTCCCCCCAGGGGTCGAGCGAGCAGTACTTC
CDR3: CASSYSPQGSSEQYF

V: TRBV5-1
D: .
size: .
J: TRBJ2-1
DNA: TGCGCCAGCAGCTTGGGGGGTTCCTACAATGAGCAGTTCTTC
CDR3: CASSLGGSYNEQFF

V: TRBV2
D: .
size: once
J: TRBJ1-2
DNA: TGTGCCAGCAGAGGGAACTATGGCTACACCTTC
CDR3: CASRGNYGYTF

V: TRBV4-1
D: TRBD1
size: .
J: TRBJ1-5
DNA: TGCGCCAGCAGCCGGGGGCTACAGGGGTCCCAAAATCAGCCCCAGCATTTT
CDR3: CASSRGLQGSQNQPQHF

V: TRBV28
D: .
size: .
J: TRBJ2-1
DNA: TGTGCCAGCAGTTCACGGGTAGCTGAGCAGTTCTTC
CDR3: CASSSRVAEQFF

V: TRBV5-1
D: .
size: .
J: TRBJ2-3
DNA: TGCGCCAGCAGCTCGGGACTCACGGGCACAGATACGCAGTATTTT
CDR3: CASSSGLTGTDTQYF

V: TRBV14
D: TRBD1
size: .
J: TRBJ1-4
DNA: TGTGCCAGCAGCCCCTGGACAGGCCCCAATGAAAAACTGTTTTTT
CDR3: CASSPWTGPNEKLFF

V: TRBV7-9
D: .
size: .
J: TRBJ2-7
DNA: TGTGCCAGCAGCTTATCAACGGTTTCCTACGAGCAGTACTTC
CDR3: CASSLSTVSYEQYF

V: TRBV11-1
D: .
size: .
J: TRBJ1-4
DNA: TGTGCCAGCAGCCCGACAGGCGTGTCTAATGAAAAACTGTTTTTT
CDR3: CASSPTGVSNEKLFF

V: TRBV2
D: TRBD2
size: .
J: TRBJ2-3
DNA: TGTGCCAGCACCGACCGGACTAGCGGAAGCACAGATACGCAGTATTTT
CDR3: CASTDRTSGSTDTQYF

V: TRBV7-9
D: .
size: .
J: TRBJ2-2
DNA: TGTGCCAGCAGCTCCTTAGCTCAGGGCGGGGAGCTGTTTTTT
CDR3: CASSSLAQGGELFF

V: TRBV19
D: .
size: .
J: TRBJ2-7
DNA: TGTGCCAGTAGTATAGTGAGTGGCATGTGGTCGGAGCAGTACTTC
CDR3: CASSIVSGMWSEQYF

V: TRBV5-1
D: .
size: .
J: TRBJ2-3
DNA: TGCGCCAGCCGACTCTTTTTGCCAAGCACAGATACGCAGTATTTT
CDR3: CASRLFLPSTDTQYF

V: TRBV28
D: TRBD1
size: .
J: TRBJ2-7
DNA: TGTGCCAGCAGTCTTACGGGGACAGGGACCTACGAGCAGTACTTC
CDR3: CASSLTGTGTYEQYF

V: TRBV30
D: .
size: .
J: TRBJ2-5
DNA: TGTGCCTGGGACCTAAATGGGGAGACCCAGTACTTC
CDR3: CAWDLNGETQYF

V: TRBV5-4
D: TRBD2
size: .
J: TRBJ2-1
DNA: TGTGCCAGCAGCTTGATGCTAGCGGGTACGTACAATGAGCAGTTCTTC
CDR3: CASSLMLAGTYNEQFF

V: TRBV6-1
D: .
size: .
J: TRBJ1-5
DNA: TGTGCCAGCAGTGGGGAGGTTTATCAGCCCCAGCATTTT
CDR3: CASSGEVYQPQHF

V: TRBV4-2
D: .
size: .
J: TRBJ2-1
DNA: TGTGCCAGCAGCCAAGTACAAGCGGCAAATGAGCAGTTCTTC
CDR3: CASSQVQAANEQFF

V: TRBV10-3
D: .
size: once
J: TRBJ2-3
DNA: TGTGCCATCGATCCCGGCCATTCTAGCACAGATACGCAGTATTTT
CDR3: CAIDPGHSSTDTQYF

V: TRBV7-2
D: .
size: .
J: TRBJ1-6
DNA: TGTGCCAGCAGCCTTAATTCACCCCTCCACTTT
CDR3: CASSLNSPLHF

V: TRBV7-2
D: TRBD1
size: .
J: TRBJ1-2
DNA: TGTGCCAGCACCCGGGACAGCTCCGTCTATGGCTACACCTTC
CDR3: CASTRDSSVYGYTF

V: TRBV6-1
D: .
size: few
J: TRBJ1-6
DNA: TGTGCCAGCAGTGTAGAGGCAGGGGTTCTACCCCTCCACTTT
CDR3: CASSVEAGVLPLHF

V: TRBV5-4
D: TRBD2
size: .
J: TRBJ2-7
DNA: TGTGCCAGCAGCTCAAGTGGACTAGCAGGAGGCACCTACGAGCAGTACTTC
CDR3: CASSSSGLAGGTYEQYF

V: TRBV7-2
D: .
size: .
J: TRBJ1-2
DNA: TGTGCCAGCAGCTTGCGGGACACATATGGCTACACCTTC
CDR3: CASSLRDTYGYTF

V: TRBV6-1
D: .
size: .
J: TRBJ2-7
DNA: TGTGCCAGCAGTCCCCAGGGGGAGGCCGAACCAAAGTACTTC
CDR3: CASSPQGEAEPKYF

V: TRBV28
D: TRBD1
size: .
J: TRBJ1-4
DNA: TGTGCCAGCAGTTCCACAGGGGGCAATGAAAAACTGTTTTTT
CDR3: CASSSTGGNEKLFF

V: TRBV27
D: .
size: .
J: TRBJ1-1
DNA: TGTGCCAGCATGGACGGTCTCATGAACACTGAAGCTTTCTTT
CDR3: CASMDGLMNTEAFF

V: TRBV6-5
D: .
size: .
J: TRBJ2-7
DNA: TGTGCCAGCAGGCAAGGGGGGACTACCTTCTACGAGCAGTACTTC
CDR3: CASRQGGTTFYEQYF

V: TRBV11-2
D: TRBD1
size: .
J: TRBJ2-7
DNA: TGTGCCAGCACTCCCCTAGGGGGCTCTGGATGGGAGCAGTACTTC
CDR3: CASTPLGGSGWEQYF

V: TRBV6-9
D: TRBD1
size: .
J: TRBJ2-7
DNA: TGTGCCAGCAGTTCAGGGGGCCTCGCCTCCTACGAGCAGTACTTC
CDR3: CASSSGGLASYEQYF

V: TRBV5-5
D: .
size: .
J: TRBJ1-1
DNA: TGTGCCAGCAGCCTCCCCAGGGGTCAGATGAACACTGAAGCTTTCTTT
CDR3: CASSLPRGQMNTEAFF

V: TRBV27
D: .
size: medium-sized
J: TRBJ1-1
DNA: TGTGCCAGCAGTAAGGCATTCCGAAGGGGTAAGGGGACTGAAGCTTTCTTT
CDR3: CASSKAFRRGKGTEAFF

V: TRBV28
D: .
size: .
J: TRBJ2-1
DNA: TGTGCCAGCAAGGGGGGGAGCGCATCCTACAATGAGCAGTTCTTC
CDR3: CASKGGSASYNEQFF

V: TRBV7-7
D: TRBD2
size: .
J: TRBJ2-1
DNA: TGTGCTAGCAGCTCCGTAGCGGGAGGAAACTACAATGAGCAGTTCTTC
CDR3: CASSSVAGGNYNEQFF

V: TRBV19
D: .
size: .
J: TRBJ2-5
DNA: TGTGCCAGTAGTGGGGGGGGCGCGTCGAGAGAGACCCAGTACTTC
CDR3: CASSGGGASRETQYF

V: TRBV6-6
D: .
size: .
J: TRBJ2-5
DNA: TGTGCCAGCAGTTACTCGGTCGGCTTGGAGACCCAGTACTTC
CDR3: CASSYSVGLETQYF